This TCR beta chain was sequenced in a study of T cells after yellow fever vaccination. MiXCR, applied by TCRdb to the 5' RACE reads, yields one record per CDR3 protein. The table shows roughly 310,000 distinct CDR3 sequences, with 7.5% to 9% occurring only once. This clonotype was detected only a few times. Germline loops: CDR1 SNHLY, CDR2 FYNNEI. This CDR3 is 15 amino acids long. Losses at the gene ends were 4 bases for V and 6 bases for J; bases not matched to a gene: 7. Material: PBMCs, obtained on the day of the first yellow fever vaccination. The genes are TRBV2 and TRBJ2-2; 8 bases agree with TRBD1. This clonotype originated in a man younger than 30 who received the YFV17D yellow fever vaccine. DNA of the CDR3: TGTGCCAGCAGTGTAAATGGACAGGGATCCGGGGAGCTGTTTTTT. Amino acid sequence: CASSVNGQGSGELFF.